A selection of T cell receptor beta chains follows, all from one sample in a study of blood T cell repertoires in COVID-19. Here immunoSEQ multiplex PCR was the method, and the copy in TCRdb shows in-frame clones only, minus some. The table shows just under 350,000 clones, with around 88% occurring only once. Sequencing was carried out using peripheral blood. The receptors originated from a man younger than 45 with active or convalescent COVID-19. Both conserved end residues are part of each CDR3. A D gene is named only where the DNA matches it firmly. Size tells how often a clone was seen (once, few, many) or the class of an expanded clone, and some rows leave it out.

abundance	j_gene	v_gene	d_gene	CDR3nt	CDR3aa
.	TRBJ2-7	TRBV6-5	TRBD2	TGTGCCAGCAGGCTTAGCGGGGGGGCGATTGACGAGCAGTACTTC	CASRLSGGAIDEQYF
few	TRBJ1-2	TRBV11-3	TRBD1	TGTGCCAGCAGCCGAGTATACGGGACAGGGGGTTATGGCTACACCTTC	CASSRVYGTGGYGYTF
.	TRBJ1-5	TRBV30	.	TGTGCCTGGAGTGTCGGAGGTCAGCCCCAGCATTTT	CAWSVGGQPQHF
.	TRBJ2-5	TRBV6-2/TRBV6-3	TRBD2	TGTGCCAGCAGTTACTCGTCTAGCGGGGGGGCCGGAGGGACCCAGTACTTC	CASSYSSSGGAGGTQYF
.	TRBJ2-2	TRBV9	TRBD1	TGTGCCAGCAGCGTAGGAGGGACAGGGGGGAACACCGGGGAGCTGTTTTTT	CASSVGGTGGNTGELFF
.	TRBJ1-1	TRBV7-2	.	TGTGCCAGCAGCCGGGACACCCTATCGTCAGGGACTGAAGCTTTCTTT	CASSRDTLSSGTEAFF
once	TRBJ1-1	TRBV19	.	TGTGCCAGTACCCCCAGAAGGAGAAACACTGAAGCTTTCTTT	CASTPRRRNTEAFF
.	TRBJ2-5	TRBV11-2	TRBD2	TGTGCCAGCAGCTTATCGACTAGCGGGGGGGTCCAAGAGACCCAGTACTTC	CASSLSTSGGVQETQYF
.	TRBJ1-1	TRBV6-2/TRBV6-3	.	TGTGCCAGCAGCGTGGGACACCCTGGCTTGAACACTGAAGCTTTCTTT	CASSVGHPGLNTEAFF
once	TRBJ2-7	TRBV6-2/TRBV6-3	.	TGTGCCAGCAGTTACTCAATCACGGGAGTTTCCGAGCAGTACTTC	CASSYSITGVSEQYF
once	TRBJ2-1	TRBV24-1	TRBD1	TGTGCCACCAGTGATTTGGTCGCAGGGGGATACAATGAGCAGTTCTTC	CATSDLVAGGYNEQFF
once	TRBJ1-4	TRBV5-5	.	TGTGCCAGCAGCGGGGTGGGCGGGACTAATGAAAAACTGTTTTTT	CASSGVGGTNEKLFF
.	TRBJ2-3	TRBV6-2/TRBV6-3	TRBD2	TGTGCCAGCAGTTACCCCTCTAGCGGGGGGCCCATCCGGGATACGCAGTATTTT	CASSYPSSGGPIRDTQYF
.	TRBJ1-6	TRBV30	TRBD1	TGTGCCTGGAATCTTTTTCCGGGACAGGGGGCTAATAATTCACCCCTCCACTTT	CAWNLFPGQGANNSPLHF
.	TRBJ2-5	TRBV2	TRBD2	TGTGCCAGCAGTGAACAGCGGGAGGAACCCTCAGAGGATGAGACCCAGTACTTC	CASSEQREEPSEDETQYF
.	TRBJ2-7	TRBV6-5	.	TGTGCCAGTAACAGGGATACTTCCTACGAGCAGTACTTC	CASNRDTSYEQYF
.	TRBJ1-2	TRBV4-3	.	TGCGCCAGCAGCCAATCATTAAAGGAGACGTATGGCTACACCTTC	CASSQSLKETYGYTF
.	TRBJ2-6	TRBV6-5	.	TGTGCCAGCAGTTCCGTAATCTCTGGGGCCAACGTCCTGACTTTC	CASSSVISGANVLTF
.	TRBJ2-1	TRBV4-1	.	TGCGCCAGCAGCTTCCAGGGCAATGAGCAGTTCTTC	CASSFQGNEQFF
.	TRBJ2-3	TRBV7-3	.	TGTGCCAGCAGCCGAGGGGTTAGCGGTAGCACAGATACGCAGTATTTT	CASSRGVSGSTDTQYF
.	TRBJ2-4	TRBV27	TRBD2	TGTGCCAGCACTCGACTAGCGGACACCCTAGCAGCCAAAAACATTCAGTACTTC	CASTRLADTLAAKNIQYF
few	TRBJ1-2	TRBV4-3	.	TGCGCCAGCAGCCAAGACGGTACAGGCTATGGCTACACCTTC	CASSQDGTGYGYTF
.	TRBJ1-1	TRBV7-2	.	TGTGCCAGCAGTGGGGACACTTTGAACACTGAAGCTTTCTTT	CASSGDTLNTEAFF
.	TRBJ2-4	TRBV30	.	TGTGCCTGGAGTGTACTCTCTGGGACTTACTTC	CAWSVLSGTYF
.	TRBJ2-7	TRBV7-6	TRBD1	TGTGCCAGCAGCAAGGGGTTGACAGGGGGGATATACGAGCAGTACTTC	CASSKGLTGGIYEQYF
.	TRBJ1-6	TRBV9	TRBD1	TGTGCCAGCAGCGCCCTGACAGGGACTGGGTCACCCCTCCACTTT	CASSALTGTGSPLHF
.	TRBJ2-7	TRBV6-6	TRBD2	TGTGCCACCAAGCGGGAGGGGTCCTACGAGCAGTACTTC	CATKREGSYEQYF
.	TRBJ1-1	TRBV7-2	.	TGTGCCAGCAGCTTAGATTCCTCCTCGAACACTGAAGCTTTCTTT	CASSLDSSSNTEAFF